This TCR beta chain was captured in a study of Tregs in tolerant kidney transplant recipients. CDR1 and CDR2 from the germline V gene are KGHSH and LQKENI. V lost 5 bases, J lost 7 bases, and 10 bases stayed unmatched. The CDR3 loop spans 16 amino acids. Study outcomes and limitations: No direct test of biological reproducibility was done here. The most relevant donor-specific Treg TCRbeta repertoire apparently came from expansion with activated donor B cells.

Method: immunoSEQ multiplex PCR; TCRdb's copy keeps in-frame clones and lacks some. The repertoire holds 90,000 or so clones, 80% to 95% seen once, with 1.6% in the top ten. Mixed chimerism was transient after nonmyeloablative marrow transplants from related graft donors. Thawed PBMCs were FACS-sorted into unstimulated CD4+CD25+CD127- regulatory T cells, CD4+CD25- non-regulatory cells, CD4 and CD8 cells. Remarks on this clone: Antigen: not known. Other DNA sequences within the sample encode an identical CDR3.

The clonotype originates from a human patient who received a combined kidney and bone marrow transplant. Part of the T cells may come from the graft donor. The sample consisted of CD4+ T cells from blood (PBMCs), taken 12 months after the transplant. The V gene is TRBV18, the J gene TRBJ1-6; 8 nucleotides match TRBD1. CDR3 DNA: TGTGCCAGCTCATCTTTGTGGACAGGGTCCAATTCACCCCTCCACTTT. This encodes CASSSLWTGSNSPLHF.